The 6 T cell receptor beta chains listed next were all sequenced from one sample in a study of T and B cells in COVID-19 patients (dated by TCRdb to the early 2020s). TRB repertoires were amplified from approximately 250-500 ng of genomic DNA extracted from blood. The instrument was an Illumina MiSeq. Multiplex PCR with BIOMED2 TRB-A/B primer pools was used to amplify TRB rearrangements. The raw public reads went through TCRdb reprocessing: fastp at Q25, MiXCR clone calling, in-frame beta chains kept. Records with the same CDR3 protein are collapsed into one entry carrying the most frequent genes and DNA. The sample table lists about 23,000 distinct CDR3 sequences, approximately 28% of them with a count of one. The top ten constitute around 2.8% of the sample. The material sequenced was blood. Receptor source: a human donor who had recovered from COVID-19.

The chain has TRBV6-1 and TRBJ1-6; 7 positions match TRBD1. Germline-derived CDR1 and CDR2 are MNHNS and SASEGT. This CDR3 comprises 14 residues. J lost 7 bases, V lost 4 bases, and 4 bases had no gene match. The CDR3 is CASSAQGENSPLHF. As DNA, the CDR3 is TGTGCCAGCAGTGCCCAGGGGGAGAATTCACCCCTCCACTTT.

This chain links TRBV24-1 with TRBJ2-1; D is unresolved. The V end lost 4 bases, the J end lost 3 bases, and 3 bases lay between the germline ends. CDR3 length: 12 amino acids. Germline CDR1 KGHDR, CDR2 SFDVKD. The CDR3 reads CATSDRYNEQFF. The CDR3 nucleotides are TGTGCCACCAGTGACCGCTACAATGAGCAGTTCTTC.

This clonotype was seen only a few times. This chain joins TRBV27 and TRBJ2-1; 14 nucleotides align to TRBD2. CDR3 length: 14 residues. Germline V gives CDR1 MNHEY, CDR2 SMNVEV (reference sequence). The ends lost 7 bases at V and 6 bases at J; junction bases unmatched: 2. CDR3 region: CASKTSGRANEQFF. DNA of the CDR3: TGTGCCAGCAAGACTAGCGGGAGGGCCAATGAGCAGTTCTTC.

This clonotype was counted many times. The chain couples TRBV5-5 to TRBJ2-2, with TRBD2 as a possible D gene (5 bases). Germline CDR1 is SGHKS and CDR2 is YYEKEE (reference sequence). This CDR3 is built from 17 residues. Trimming removed 4 bases at V and 1 base at J, with 17 bases between. CDR3 in DNA: TGTGCCAGCAGCCGAGCGGTAGGGCTAGTGAACACCGGGGAGCTGTTTTTT. This codes for CASSRAVGLVNTGELFF.

As regards this clonotype: A much larger clone lies one base from this, so it may be a read error. This chain uses TRBV7-6 with TRBJ2-3, with a weak D call TRBD2 (7 bases). This CDR3 comprises 15 residues. V lost 8 bases to trimming and J lost 2 bases, with 17 bases between them. In germline, CDR1 is SGHVS, CDR2 FNYEAQ. Written as DNA, the CDR3 is TGTGCCAGCCTCGATCGGGGGGCCGACACAGATACGCAGTATTTT. Protein sequence: CASLDRGADTDTQYF.

This clonotype was seen a few times. The rearrangement joins TRBV6-6 to TRBJ2-3; D is perhaps TRBD2 (6 bases). Looked up from germline, CDR1 is MNHNY and CDR2 is SVGAGI (reference sequence). The V end lost 5 bases, the J end lost 0 bases, and 15 bases lay between the germline ends. The CDR3 runs to 16 residues. CDR3 protein: CASSRLADPSTDTQYF. The CDR3 DNA reads as TGTGCCAGCAGTAGATTAGCGGACCCCAGCACAGATACGCAGTATTTT.